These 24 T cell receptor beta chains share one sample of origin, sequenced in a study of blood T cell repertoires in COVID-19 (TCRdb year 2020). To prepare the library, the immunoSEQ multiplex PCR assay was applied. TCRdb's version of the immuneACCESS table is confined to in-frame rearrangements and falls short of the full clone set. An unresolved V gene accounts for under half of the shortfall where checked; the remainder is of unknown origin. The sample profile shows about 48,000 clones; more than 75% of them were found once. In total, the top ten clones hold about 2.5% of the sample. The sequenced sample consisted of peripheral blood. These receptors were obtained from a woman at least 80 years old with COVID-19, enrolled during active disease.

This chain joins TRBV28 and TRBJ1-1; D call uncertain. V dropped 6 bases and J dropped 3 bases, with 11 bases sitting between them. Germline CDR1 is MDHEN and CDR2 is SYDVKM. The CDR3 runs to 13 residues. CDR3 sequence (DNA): TGTGCCAGCAGCCCGTTACGGGACACTGAAGCTTTCTTT. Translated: CASSPLRDTEAFF.

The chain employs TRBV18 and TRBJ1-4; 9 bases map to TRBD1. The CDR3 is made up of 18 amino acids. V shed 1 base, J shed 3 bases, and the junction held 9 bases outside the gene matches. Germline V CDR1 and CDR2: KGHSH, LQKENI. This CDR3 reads CASSPRGSNRGPNEKLFF. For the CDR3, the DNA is TGTGCCAGCTCACCACGGGGGTCGAACAGGGGGCCTAATGAAAAACTGTTTTTT.

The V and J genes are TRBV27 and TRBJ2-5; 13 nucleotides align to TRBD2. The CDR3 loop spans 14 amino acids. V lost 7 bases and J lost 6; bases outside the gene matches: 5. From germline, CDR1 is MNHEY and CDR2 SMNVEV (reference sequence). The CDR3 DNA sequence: TGTGCCAGCACGCGGACTAGCGGGAGTAAGACCCAGTACTTC. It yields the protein CASTRTSGSKTQYF.

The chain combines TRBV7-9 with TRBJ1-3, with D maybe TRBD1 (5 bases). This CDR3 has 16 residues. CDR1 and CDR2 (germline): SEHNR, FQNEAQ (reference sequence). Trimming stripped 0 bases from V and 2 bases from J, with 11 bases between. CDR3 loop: CASSLAQPGAGNTIYF. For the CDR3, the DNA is TGTGCCAGCAGCTTAGCGCAGCCGGGGGCTGGAAACACCATATATTTT.

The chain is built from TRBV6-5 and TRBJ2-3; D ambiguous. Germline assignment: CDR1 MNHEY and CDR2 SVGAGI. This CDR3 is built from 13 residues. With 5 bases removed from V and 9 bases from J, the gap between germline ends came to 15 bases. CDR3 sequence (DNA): TGTGCCAGCAGTCGAACCTCTCTAGAGACGCAGTATTTT. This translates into CASSRTSLETQYF.

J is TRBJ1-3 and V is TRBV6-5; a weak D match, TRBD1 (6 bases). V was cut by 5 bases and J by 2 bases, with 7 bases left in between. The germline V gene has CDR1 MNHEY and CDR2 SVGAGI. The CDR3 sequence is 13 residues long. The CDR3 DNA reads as TGTGCCAGCAGTAGGACAGCTGGAAACACCATATATTTT. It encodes CASSRTAGNTIYF.

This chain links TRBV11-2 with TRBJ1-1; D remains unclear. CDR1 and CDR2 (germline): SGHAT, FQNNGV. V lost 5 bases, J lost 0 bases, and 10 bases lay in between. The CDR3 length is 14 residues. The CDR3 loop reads CASSRQRMNTEAFF. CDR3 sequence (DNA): TGTGCCAGCAGCCGACAACGGATGAACACTGAAGCTTTCTTT.

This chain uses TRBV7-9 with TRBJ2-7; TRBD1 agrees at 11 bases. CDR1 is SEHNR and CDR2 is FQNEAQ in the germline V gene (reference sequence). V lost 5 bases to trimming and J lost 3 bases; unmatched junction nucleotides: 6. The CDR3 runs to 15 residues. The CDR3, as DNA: TGTGCCAGCAGCGACCGGGACAGGGGGAACTACGAGCAGTACTTC. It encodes CASSDRDRGNYEQYF.

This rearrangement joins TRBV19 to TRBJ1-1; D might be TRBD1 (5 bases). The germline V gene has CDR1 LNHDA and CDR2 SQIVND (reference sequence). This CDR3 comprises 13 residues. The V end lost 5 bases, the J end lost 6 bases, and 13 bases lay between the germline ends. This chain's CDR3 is CASSARQIPEAFF. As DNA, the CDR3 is TGTGCCAGTAGTGCCAGACAGATTCCTGAAGCTTTCTTT.

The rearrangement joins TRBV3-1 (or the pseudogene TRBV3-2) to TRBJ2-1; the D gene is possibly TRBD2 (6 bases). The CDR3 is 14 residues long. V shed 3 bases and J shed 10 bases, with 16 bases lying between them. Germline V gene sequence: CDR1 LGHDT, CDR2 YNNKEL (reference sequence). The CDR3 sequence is CASSQPAPGEEQFF. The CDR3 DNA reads TGTGCCAGCAGCCAGCCCGCCCCGGGGGAAGAGCAGTTCTTC.

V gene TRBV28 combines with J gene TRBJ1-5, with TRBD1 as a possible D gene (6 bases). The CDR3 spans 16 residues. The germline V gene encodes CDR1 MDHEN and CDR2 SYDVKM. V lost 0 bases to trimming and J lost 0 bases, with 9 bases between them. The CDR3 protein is CASSLWGAGSNQPQHF. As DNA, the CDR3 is TGTGCCAGCAGTTTATGGGGGGCAGGTAGCAATCAGCCCCAGCATTTT.

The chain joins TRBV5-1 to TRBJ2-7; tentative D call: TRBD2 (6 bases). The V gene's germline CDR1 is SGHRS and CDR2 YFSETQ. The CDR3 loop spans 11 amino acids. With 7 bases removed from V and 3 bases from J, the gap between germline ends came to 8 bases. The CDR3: CASDGGYEQYF. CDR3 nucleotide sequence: TGCGCCAGCGACGGGGGCTACGAGCAGTACTTC.

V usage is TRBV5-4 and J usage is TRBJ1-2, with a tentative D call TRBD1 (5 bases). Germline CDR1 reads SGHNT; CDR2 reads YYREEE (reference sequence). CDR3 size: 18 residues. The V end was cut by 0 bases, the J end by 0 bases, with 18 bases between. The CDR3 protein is CASSLVGGSSRANYGYTF. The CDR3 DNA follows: TGTGCCAGCAGCTTGGTCGGGGGGAGCAGCCGAGCTAACTATGGCTACACCTTC. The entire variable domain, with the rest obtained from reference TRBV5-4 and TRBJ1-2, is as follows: ETGVTQSPTHLIKTRGQQVTLRCSSQSGHNTVSWYQQALGQGPQFIFQYYREEENGRGNFPPRFSGLQFPNYSSELNVNALELDDSALYLCASSLVGGSSRANYGYTFGSGTRLTVV.

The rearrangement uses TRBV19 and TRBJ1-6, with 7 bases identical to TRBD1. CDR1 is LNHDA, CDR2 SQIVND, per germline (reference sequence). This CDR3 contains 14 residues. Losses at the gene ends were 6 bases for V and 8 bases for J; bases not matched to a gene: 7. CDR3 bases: TGTGCCAGTAGGAATGACAGGGTGGATTCACCCCTCCACTTT. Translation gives CASRNDRVDSPLHF.

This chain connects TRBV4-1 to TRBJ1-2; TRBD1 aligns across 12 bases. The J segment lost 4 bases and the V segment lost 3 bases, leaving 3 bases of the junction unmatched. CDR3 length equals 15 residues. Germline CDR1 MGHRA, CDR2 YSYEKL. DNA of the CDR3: TGCGCCAGCAGCCAGCCGGGACAGGGGGCCTATGGCTACACCTTC. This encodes CASSQPGQGAYGYTF.

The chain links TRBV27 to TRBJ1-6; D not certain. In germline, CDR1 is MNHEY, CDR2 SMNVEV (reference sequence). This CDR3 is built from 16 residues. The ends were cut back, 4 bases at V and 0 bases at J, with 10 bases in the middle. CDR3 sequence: CASSSYGSSYNSPLHF. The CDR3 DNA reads TGTGCCAGCAGTTCATATGGGAGCTCCTATAATTCACCCCTCCACTTT.

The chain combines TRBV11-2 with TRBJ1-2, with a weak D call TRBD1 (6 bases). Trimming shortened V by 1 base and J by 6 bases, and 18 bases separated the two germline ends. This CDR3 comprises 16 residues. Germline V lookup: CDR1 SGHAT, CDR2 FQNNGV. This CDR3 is CASSLVYEGGVHGYTF. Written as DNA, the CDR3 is TGTGCCAGCAGCTTAGTCTATGAAGGGGGAGTCCATGGCTACACCTTC. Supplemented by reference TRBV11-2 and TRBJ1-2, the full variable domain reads EAGVAQSPRYKIIEKRQSVAFWCNPISGHATLYWYQQILGQGPKLLIQFQNNGVVDDSQLPKDRFSAERLKGVDSTLKIQPAKLEDSAVYLCASSLVYEGGVHGYTFGSGTRLTVV.

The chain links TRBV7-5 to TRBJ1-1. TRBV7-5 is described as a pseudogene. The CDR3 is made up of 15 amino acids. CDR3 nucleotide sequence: TGTGCCAGAGGCAGCAGGCGGGGCATGAACACTGAAGCTTTCTTT. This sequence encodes CARGSRRGMNTEAFF.

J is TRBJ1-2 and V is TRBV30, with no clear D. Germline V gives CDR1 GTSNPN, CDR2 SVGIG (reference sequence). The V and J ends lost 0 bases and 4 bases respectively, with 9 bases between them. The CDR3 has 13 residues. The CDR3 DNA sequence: TGTGCCTGGAGTGTACACGCAGGCTATGGCTACACCTTC. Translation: CAWSVHAGYGYTF.

This chain's CDR3 is CASRGESTEAFF. CDR3 nucleotides: TGCGCCAGCAGAGGGGAATCCACTGAAGCTTTCTTT. This chain joins TRBV10-1 and TRBJ1-1, with D possibly matching TRBD1 (5 bases). There are 12 residues in the CDR3. Germline values: CDR1 WNHNN, CDR2 SYGVQD (reference sequence). The V end lost 6 bases, the J end lost 4 bases, and 9 bases lay between the germline ends.

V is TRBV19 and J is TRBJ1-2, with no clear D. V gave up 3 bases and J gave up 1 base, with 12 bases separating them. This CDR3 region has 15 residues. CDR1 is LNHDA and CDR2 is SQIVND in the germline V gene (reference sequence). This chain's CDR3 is CASSMDVGDNYGYTF. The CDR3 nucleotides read TGTGCCAGTAGTATGGACGTCGGGGATAACTATGGCTACACCTTC.

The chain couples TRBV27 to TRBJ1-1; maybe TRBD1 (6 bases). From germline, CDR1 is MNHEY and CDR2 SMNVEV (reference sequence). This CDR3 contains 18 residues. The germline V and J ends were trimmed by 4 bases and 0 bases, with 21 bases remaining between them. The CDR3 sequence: CASSSNPMDSPMNTEAFF. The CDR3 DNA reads TGTGCCAGCAGTTCTAATCCCATGGACAGCCCGATGAACACTGAAGCTTTCTTT.

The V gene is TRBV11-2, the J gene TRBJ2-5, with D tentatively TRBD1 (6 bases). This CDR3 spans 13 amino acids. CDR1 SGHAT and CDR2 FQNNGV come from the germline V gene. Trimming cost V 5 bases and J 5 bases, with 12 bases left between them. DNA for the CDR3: TGTGCCAGCAGCCAACAGGGTCGGGAGACCCAGTACTTC. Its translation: CASSQQGRETQYF. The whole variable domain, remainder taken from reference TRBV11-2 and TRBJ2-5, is EAGVAQSPRYKIIEKRQSVAFWCNPISGHATLYWYQQILGQGPKLLIQFQNNGVVDDSQLPKDRFSAERLKGVDSTLKIQPAKLEDSAVYLCASSQQGRETQYFGPGTRLLVL.

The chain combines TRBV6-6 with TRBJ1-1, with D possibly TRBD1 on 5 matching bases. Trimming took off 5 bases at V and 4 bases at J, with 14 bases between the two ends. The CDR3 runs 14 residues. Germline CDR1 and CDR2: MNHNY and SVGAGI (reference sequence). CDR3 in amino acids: CASSDLPGVTEAFF. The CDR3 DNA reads TGTGCCAGCAGTGACCTCCCGGGGGTCACTGAAGCTTTCTTT.